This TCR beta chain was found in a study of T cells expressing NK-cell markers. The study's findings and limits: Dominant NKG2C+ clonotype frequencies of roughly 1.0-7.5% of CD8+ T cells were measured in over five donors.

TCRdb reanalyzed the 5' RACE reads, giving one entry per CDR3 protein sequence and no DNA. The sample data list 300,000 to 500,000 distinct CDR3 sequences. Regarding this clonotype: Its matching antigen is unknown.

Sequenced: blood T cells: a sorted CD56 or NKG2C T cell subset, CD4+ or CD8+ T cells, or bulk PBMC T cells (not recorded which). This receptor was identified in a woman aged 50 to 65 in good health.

The chain's CDR3 is CSVGTGRHEQFF. The chain carries TRBV29-1 and TRBJ2-1; the TCRdb call, TRBD1, lacks DNA for checking. Looked up from germline, CDR1 is SQVTM and CDR2 is ANQGSEA. The CDR3 is made up of 12 amino acids.